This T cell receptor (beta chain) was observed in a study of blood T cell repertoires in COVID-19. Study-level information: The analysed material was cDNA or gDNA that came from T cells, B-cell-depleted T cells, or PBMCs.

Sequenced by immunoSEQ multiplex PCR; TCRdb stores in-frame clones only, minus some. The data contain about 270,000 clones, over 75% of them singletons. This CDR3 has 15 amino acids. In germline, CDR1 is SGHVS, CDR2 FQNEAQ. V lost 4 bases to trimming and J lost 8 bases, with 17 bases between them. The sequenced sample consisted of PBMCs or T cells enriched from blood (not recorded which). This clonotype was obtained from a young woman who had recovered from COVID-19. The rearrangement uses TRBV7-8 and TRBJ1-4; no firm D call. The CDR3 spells CASSYLPRREEKLFF. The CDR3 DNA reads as TGTGCCAGCAGCTACCTGCCCCGGCGGGAGGAAAAACTGTTTTTT.